These 27 T cell receptor beta chains were sequenced from one sample in a study of shared clonotypes between healthy human individuals. Sequenced by immunoSEQ multiplex PCR; TCRdb stores in-frame clones only, minus some. The sample yields hundreds of thousands of clones, 55% to 75% seen once. The sample consisted of memory CD4+ T cells sorted from blood. The subset is: CD45RA-negative fraction. The source of these receptors is a young woman in good health.

The rearrangement joins TRBV4-2 to TRBJ1-2; D is unresolved. V was cut by 1 base and J by 4 bases, with 10 bases left in between. The CDR3 covers 14 residues. CDR1 is LGHNA and CDR2 is YNFKEQ in the germline V gene. CDR3 sequence (DNA): TGTGCCAGCAGCCAAGGTCAGGACCTCTATGGCTACACCTTC. This translates into CASSQGQDLYGYTF.

The rearrangement joins TRBV27 to TRBJ2-3, with D uncertain. Germline V gives CDR1 MNHEY, CDR2 SMNVEV (reference sequence). V was trimmed by 7 bases and J by 7 bases, leaving 12 bases between them. CDR3 length: 12 residues. In DNA, the CDR3 is TGTGCCAGCACGGACCAGCCCAATACGCAGTATTTT. This translates into CASTDQPNTQYF.

CDR3 nucleotide sequence: TGTGCCAGCATTCCCAGGGGACGATTAAACACCGGGGAGCTGTTTTTT. Translation gives CASIPRGRLNTGELFF. The chain is built from TRBV28 and TRBJ2-2, with D possibly being TRBD1 (6 bases). Trimming removed 7 bases at V and 2 bases at J, with 17 bases between. The CDR3 loop spans 16 amino acids. Germline loops: CDR1 MDHEN, CDR2 SYDVKM.

This chain uses TRBV5-1 with TRBJ2-7, with 12 nucleotides matching TRBD2. The CDR3 contains 16 residues. V gave up 3 bases and J gave up 6 bases; unmatched junction bases: 10. Germline V CDR1 and CDR2: SGHRS, YFSETQ. CDR3 region: CASSSTSGSSYGEQYF. CDR3 coding DNA: TGCGCCAGCAGCTCGACTAGCGGGAGTTCCTACGGCGAGCAGTACTTC. The complete variable domain, with remaining parts taken from reference TRBV5-1 and TRBJ2-7, reads KAGVTQTPRYLIKTRGQQVTLSCSPISGHRSVSWYQQTPGQGLQFLFEYFSETQRNKGNFPGRFSGRQFSNSRSEMNVSTLELGDSALYLCASSSTSGSSYGEQYFGPGTRLTVT.

The V and J genes are TRBV18 and TRBJ2-7, with 13 bases matching TRBD2. CDR3 length: 16 residues. The J segment lost 1 base and the V segment lost 3 bases, leaving 3 bases of the junction unmatched. CDR1 KGHSH and CDR2 LQKENI come from the germline V gene. The CDR3 loop is CASSPPGLAGSYEQYF. CDR3 bases: TGTGCCAGCTCACCCCCGGGACTAGCGGGGTCCTACGAGCAGTACTTC.

This sequence joins TRBV6-6 and TRBJ2-2; unclear D gene. The germline CDR1 and CDR2 sequences are MNHNY and SVGAGI (reference sequence). The V end was cut by 2 bases, the J end by 3 bases, with 10 bases between. The CDR3 loop spans 15 amino acids. Here the CDR3 DNA reads TGTGCCAGCAGTTACAAGCCTGGGGACACCGGGGAGCTGTTTTTT. Translating gives CASSYKPGDTGELFF.

The V and J genes are TRBV28 and TRBJ2-7; D remains unclear. Germline V gene lookup returns CDR1 MDHEN and CDR2 SYDVKM. The V and J ends lost 9 bases and 3 bases respectively, with 21 bases between them. The CDR3 runs to 15 residues. The CDR3 DNA reads TGTGCCAGTCCCCCCCCGGGTGGTCGAAGCTACGAGCAGTACTTC. As protein: CASPPPGGRSYEQYF. Supplemented by reference TRBV28 and TRBJ2-7, the full variable domain reads DVKVTQSSRYLVKRTGEKVFLECVQDMDHENMFWYRQDPGLGLRLIYFSYDVKMKEKGDIPEGYSVSREKKERFSLILESASTNQTSMYLCASPPPGGRSYEQYFGPGTRLTVT.

The chain has TRBV5-4 and TRBJ2-7; 12 positions agree with TRBD2. V shed 4 bases, J shed 11 bases, and the junction held 13 bases outside the gene matches. The CDR3 totals 15 residues. The germline CDR1 and CDR2 sequences are SGHNT and YYREEE (reference sequence). The CDR3 bases are TGTGCCAGCAGCCCATTACTAGCGGGAGGTCTCCGCGAGTACTTC. Encoded protein: CASSPLLAGGLREYF.

The gene calls are TRBV28 and TRBJ1-2; D perhaps matches TRBD1 (6 bases). The germline V gene encodes CDR1 MDHEN and CDR2 SYDVKM. Trimming left V 4 bases short and J 8 bases short, with 20 bases between. The CDR3 runs 15 residues. The CDR3 sequence: CASSSPGKGGDGYTF. CDR3 DNA: TGTGCCAGCAGTTCCCCCGGGAAGGGGGGTGACGGCTACACCTTC.

The V and J genes are TRBV28 and TRBJ1-1, with D possibly matching TRBD1 (5 bases). CDR3 length equals 13 residues. The V end was cut by 6 bases, the J end by 11 bases, with 19 bases between. Germline assignment: CDR1 MDHEN and CDR2 SYDVKM. The CDR3 sequence: CASSPLGSGAAFF. The CDR3 nucleotides read TGTGCCAGCAGCCCCCTAGGCAGCGGGGCCGCTTTCTTT.

The chain joins TRBV5-4 to TRBJ2-7; 9 bases line up with TRBD2. V dropped 0 bases and J dropped 0; count of bases not matched to a gene: 1. This CDR3 has 15 residues. CDR1 and CDR2 from the germline V gene are SGHNT and YYREEE (reference sequence). The CDR3 DNA reads as TGTGCCAGCAGCTTGGGACTAGCGGACTCCTACGAGCAGTACTTC. Translation: CASSLGLADSYEQYF.

This clone turned up a few times. The chain combines TRBV6-1 with TRBJ2-6; D gene unclear. The germline gives CDR1 MNHNS, CDR2 SASEGT. Trimming shortened V by 4 bases and J by 0 bases, and 4 bases separated the two germline ends. The CDR3 length is 14 residues. The CDR3 DNA reads as TGTGCCAGCAGTGGGGTCTCTGGGGCCAACGTCCTGACTTTC. Translated: CASSGVSGANVLTF.

J is TRBJ2-7 and V is TRBV2; maybe TRBD2 (6 bases). Deletions cut 5 bases from V and 3 bases from J, with 14 bases between. CDR1 and CDR2 from the germline V gene are SNHLY and FYNNEI. CDR3 length: 14 residues. The CDR3 DNA follows: TGTGCCAGCAGTCCCCCATCCGGGAGCTACGAGCAGTACTTC. Translated, it gives CASSPPSGSYEQYF.

J is TRBJ2-3 and V is TRBV28; a weak D match, TRBD1 (5 bases). CDR1 is MDHEN, CDR2 SYDVKM, per germline. CDR3 length: 14 residues. The V end was cut by 2 bases, the J end by 4 bases, with 10 bases between. This CDR3 reads CASSLAGYSDTQYF. The CDR3 DNA reads TGTGCCAGCAGTTTAGCAGGGTACTCAGATACGCAGTATTTT.

The V and J genes are TRBV30 and TRBJ2-1; 13 nucleotides align to TRBD2. CDR1 GTSNPN and CDR2 SVGIG come from the germline V gene (reference sequence). The CDR3 sequence is 15 residues long. The V segment lost 2 bases and the J segment 5 bases; nucleotides outside the gene matches: 3. CDR3 DNA: TGTGCCTGGAGTCCTGGGACTAGCGGGAACAATGAGCAGTTCTTC. Protein: CAWSPGTSGNNEQFF.

CDR3 sequence: CASSIFGGGGEQYF. The CDR3 DNA sequence: TGTGCCAGTAGTATATTCGGGGGAGGAGGCGAGCAGTACTTC. The V gene is TRBV19, the J gene TRBJ2-7, with D maybe TRBD2 (6 bases). The CDR3 has 14 residues. The V and J ends lost 2 bases and 6 bases respectively, with 14 bases between them. Per germline, CDR1 LNHDA and CDR2 SQIVND (reference sequence).

This clone was seen ten or more times. The chain is built from TRBV4-2 and TRBJ2-1; 11 bases agree with TRBD2. Losses at the gene ends were 1 base for V and 3 bases for J; bases not matched to a gene: 2. Germline V gene lookup returns CDR1 LGHNA and CDR2 YNFKEQ. The CDR3 extends over 16 amino acids. The CDR3 loop is CASSQALAGGYNEQFF. Here the CDR3 DNA reads TGTGCCAGCAGCCAAGCCCTAGCGGGAGGCTACAATGAGCAGTTCTTC.

In nucleotides, the CDR3 is TGTGCCAGCAGTTATAATGGCTACACCTTC. This sequence encodes CASSYNGYTF. The chain links TRBV28 to TRBJ1-2, with no clear D. The CDR3 has 10 amino acids. Germline V CDR1 and CDR2: MDHEN, SYDVKM. The V gene lost 4 bases and the J gene lost 6 bases, with 3 bases spanning the gap.

The chain combines TRBV7-3 with TRBJ2-1, with D tentatively TRBD1 (6 bases). Germline V gene lookup returns CDR1 SGHTA and CDR2 FQGTGA. Trimming pared 5 bases from V and 4 bases from J, leaving 24 bases between. The CDR3 covers 18 residues. The CDR3 loop reads CASSPNVGGAGLYNEQFF. In DNA, the CDR3 is TGTGCCAGCAGCCCTAATGTTGGGGGCGCGGGCCTTTACAATGAGCAGTTCTTC.

This rearrangement joins TRBV5-4 to TRBJ2-3, with D perhaps matching TRBD2 (6 bases). The CDR3 runs to 13 residues. Germline CDR1 reads SGHNT; CDR2 reads YYREEE (reference sequence). The germline V and J ends were trimmed by 4 bases and 6 bases, with 12 bases remaining between them. CDR3 sequence reads: CASSRGLEDTQYF. The CDR3 nucleotides are TGTGCCAGCAGCCGGGGACTCGAGGATACGCAGTATTTT.

The chain links TRBV6-1 to TRBJ2-1, with TRBD1 identical over 7 bases. V lost 6 bases and J lost 7; bases outside the gene matches: 9. CDR3 length: 14 residues. The V gene's germline CDR1 is MNHNS and CDR2 SASEGT. Here the CDR3 reads CASRGDRVGNEQFF. The DNA for the CDR3 is TGTGCCAGCAGAGGCGACAGGGTTGGAAATGAGCAGTTCTTC.

The chain links TRBV28 to TRBJ1-1; 9 nucleotides agree with TRBD1. The CDR3 is 16 residues long. V dropped 7 bases and J dropped 1; count of bases not matched to a gene: 10. Germline CDR1 is MDHEN and CDR2 is SYDVKM. The chain's CDR3 is CASTNLRTGENTEAFF. The CDR3 DNA sequence: TGTGCCAGCACTAACCTGCGGACAGGGGAGAACACTGAAGCTTTCTTT.

The chain has TRBV9 and TRBJ1-1; D unresolved. V lost 4 bases and J lost 1, with 20 bases in between. Germline CDR1 reads SGDLS; CDR2 reads YYNGEE. The CDR3 length is 17 residues. CDR3 in amino acids: CASSSSPTMARNTEAFF. Here the CDR3 DNA reads TGTGCCAGCAGCTCGAGCCCCACGATGGCGCGGAACACTGAAGCTTTCTTT.

The gene calls are TRBV7-9 and TRBJ1-4, with D unclear. This CDR3 region has 15 residues. The ends were cut back, 1 base at V and 8 bases at J, with 14 bases in the middle. Germline assignment: CDR1 SEHNR and CDR2 FQNEAQ (reference sequence). The CDR3: CASSLERGGLEKLFF. CDR3 sequence (DNA): TGTGCCAGCAGCTTAGAACGGGGAGGGCTCGAAAAACTGTTTTTT.

The table lists this clone with a count of one. The chain recombines TRBV6-5 with TRBJ1-1; D remains ambiguous. The CDR3 sequence is 14 residues long. V lost 4 bases, J lost 1 base, and 10 bases lay in between. Germline V gene data show CDR1 as MNHEY and CDR2 as SVGAGI. The CDR3 reads CASSSPRGNTEAFF. DNA for the CDR3: TGTGCCAGCAGTTCCCCCCGAGGGAACACTGAAGCTTTCTTT.

This clone appeared a few times. The rearrangement uses TRBV18 and TRBJ1-1, with D tentatively TRBD1 (6 bases). CDR3 length equals 13 residues. CDR1 KGHSH and CDR2 LQKENI come from the germline V gene. Trimming stripped 0 bases from V and 4 bases from J, with 6 bases between. The CDR3 here is CASSPPGGTEAFF. The CDR3 coding sequence is TGTGCCAGCTCACCACCAGGGGGCACTGAAGCTTTCTTT.

This clone was counted a few times. V and J are TRBV29-1 and TRBJ1-1; D gene ambiguous. Per the germline V gene, CDR1 is SQVTM and CDR2 is ANQGSEA. V was shortened by 5 bases and J by 1 base, with 8 bases between the two germline ends. The CDR3 sequence is 12 residues long. The CDR3 nucleotides read TGCAGCGTTATTGGAAGGAACACTGAAGCTTTCTTT. Its translation is CSVIGRNTEAFF.